This T cell receptor beta chain stems from a study of blood T cell repertoires in COVID-19. Study background: T cells, B-cell-depleted T cells, or PBMCs provided the cDNA or gDNA that served as material.

This clone was picked up a small number of times. Germline CDR1 is MNHEY and CDR2 is SVGAGI. Trimming cost V 6 bases and J 6 bases; bases outside gene matches: 7. This CDR3 comprises 14 residues. In the authors' workflow: By means of reference gene primer amplification, nucleated cell counts were estimated. The protocol was immunoSEQ multiplex PCR, while the TCRdb copy is restricted to in-frame clones and leaves out a portion. That table supplies the V and J calls and clone size; D and trimming were determined from the DNA. The sample yields about 15,000 clones, 70% to 90% seen once. Material for sequencing was peripheral blood. This chain uses TRBV6-5 with TRBJ1-1; 10 bases are a match to TRBD1. The sequence was obtained from a man between 65 and 85 years old in a cohort sampled during active COVID-19. The CDR3 is CASRAFGQGAEAFF. Here the CDR3 DNA reads TGTGCCAGCAGAGCTTTCGGACAGGGGGCTGAAGCTTTCTTT.